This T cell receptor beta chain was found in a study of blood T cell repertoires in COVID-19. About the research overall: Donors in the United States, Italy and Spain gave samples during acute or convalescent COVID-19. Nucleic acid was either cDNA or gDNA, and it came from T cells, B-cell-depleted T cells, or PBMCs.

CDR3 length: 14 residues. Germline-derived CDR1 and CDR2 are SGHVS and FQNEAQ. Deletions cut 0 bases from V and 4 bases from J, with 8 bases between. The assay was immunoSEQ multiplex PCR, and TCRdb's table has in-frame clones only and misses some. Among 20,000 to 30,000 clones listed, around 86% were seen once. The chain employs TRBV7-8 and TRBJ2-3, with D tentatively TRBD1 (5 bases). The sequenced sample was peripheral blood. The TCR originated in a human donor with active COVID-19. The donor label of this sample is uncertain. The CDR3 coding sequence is TGTGCCAGCAGCTTAGCGTTAGGGGCAGATACGCAGTATTTT. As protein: CASSLALGADTQYF.